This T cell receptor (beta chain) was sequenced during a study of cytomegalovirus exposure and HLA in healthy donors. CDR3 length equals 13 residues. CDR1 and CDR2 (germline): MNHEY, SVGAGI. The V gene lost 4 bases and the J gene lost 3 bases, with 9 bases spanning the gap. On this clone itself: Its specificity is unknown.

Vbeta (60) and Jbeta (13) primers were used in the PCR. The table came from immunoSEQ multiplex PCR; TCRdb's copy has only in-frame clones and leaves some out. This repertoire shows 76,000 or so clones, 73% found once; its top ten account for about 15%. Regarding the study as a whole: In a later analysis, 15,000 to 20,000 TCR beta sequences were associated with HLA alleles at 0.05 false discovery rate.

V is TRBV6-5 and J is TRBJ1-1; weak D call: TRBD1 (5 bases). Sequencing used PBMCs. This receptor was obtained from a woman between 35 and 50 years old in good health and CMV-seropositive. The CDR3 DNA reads TGTGCCAGCAGTTGGGGGGGTCACACTGAAGCTTTCTTT. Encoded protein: CASSWGGHTEAFF.